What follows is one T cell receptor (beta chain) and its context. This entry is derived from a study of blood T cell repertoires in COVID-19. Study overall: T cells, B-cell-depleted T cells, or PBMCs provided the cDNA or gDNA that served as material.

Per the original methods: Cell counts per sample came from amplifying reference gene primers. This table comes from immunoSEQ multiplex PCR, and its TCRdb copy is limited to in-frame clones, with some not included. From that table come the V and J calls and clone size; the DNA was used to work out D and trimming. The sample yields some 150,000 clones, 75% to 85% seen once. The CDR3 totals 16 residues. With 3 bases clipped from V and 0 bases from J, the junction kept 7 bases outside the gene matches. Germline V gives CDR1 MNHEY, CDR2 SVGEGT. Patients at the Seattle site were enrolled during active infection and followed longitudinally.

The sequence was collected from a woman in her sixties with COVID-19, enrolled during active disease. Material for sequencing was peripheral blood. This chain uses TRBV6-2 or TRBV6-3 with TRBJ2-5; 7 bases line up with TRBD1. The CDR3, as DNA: TGTGCCAGCAGTTATCTTCAAGGGACAGACCAAGAGACCCAGTACTTC. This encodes CASSYLQGTDQETQYF.